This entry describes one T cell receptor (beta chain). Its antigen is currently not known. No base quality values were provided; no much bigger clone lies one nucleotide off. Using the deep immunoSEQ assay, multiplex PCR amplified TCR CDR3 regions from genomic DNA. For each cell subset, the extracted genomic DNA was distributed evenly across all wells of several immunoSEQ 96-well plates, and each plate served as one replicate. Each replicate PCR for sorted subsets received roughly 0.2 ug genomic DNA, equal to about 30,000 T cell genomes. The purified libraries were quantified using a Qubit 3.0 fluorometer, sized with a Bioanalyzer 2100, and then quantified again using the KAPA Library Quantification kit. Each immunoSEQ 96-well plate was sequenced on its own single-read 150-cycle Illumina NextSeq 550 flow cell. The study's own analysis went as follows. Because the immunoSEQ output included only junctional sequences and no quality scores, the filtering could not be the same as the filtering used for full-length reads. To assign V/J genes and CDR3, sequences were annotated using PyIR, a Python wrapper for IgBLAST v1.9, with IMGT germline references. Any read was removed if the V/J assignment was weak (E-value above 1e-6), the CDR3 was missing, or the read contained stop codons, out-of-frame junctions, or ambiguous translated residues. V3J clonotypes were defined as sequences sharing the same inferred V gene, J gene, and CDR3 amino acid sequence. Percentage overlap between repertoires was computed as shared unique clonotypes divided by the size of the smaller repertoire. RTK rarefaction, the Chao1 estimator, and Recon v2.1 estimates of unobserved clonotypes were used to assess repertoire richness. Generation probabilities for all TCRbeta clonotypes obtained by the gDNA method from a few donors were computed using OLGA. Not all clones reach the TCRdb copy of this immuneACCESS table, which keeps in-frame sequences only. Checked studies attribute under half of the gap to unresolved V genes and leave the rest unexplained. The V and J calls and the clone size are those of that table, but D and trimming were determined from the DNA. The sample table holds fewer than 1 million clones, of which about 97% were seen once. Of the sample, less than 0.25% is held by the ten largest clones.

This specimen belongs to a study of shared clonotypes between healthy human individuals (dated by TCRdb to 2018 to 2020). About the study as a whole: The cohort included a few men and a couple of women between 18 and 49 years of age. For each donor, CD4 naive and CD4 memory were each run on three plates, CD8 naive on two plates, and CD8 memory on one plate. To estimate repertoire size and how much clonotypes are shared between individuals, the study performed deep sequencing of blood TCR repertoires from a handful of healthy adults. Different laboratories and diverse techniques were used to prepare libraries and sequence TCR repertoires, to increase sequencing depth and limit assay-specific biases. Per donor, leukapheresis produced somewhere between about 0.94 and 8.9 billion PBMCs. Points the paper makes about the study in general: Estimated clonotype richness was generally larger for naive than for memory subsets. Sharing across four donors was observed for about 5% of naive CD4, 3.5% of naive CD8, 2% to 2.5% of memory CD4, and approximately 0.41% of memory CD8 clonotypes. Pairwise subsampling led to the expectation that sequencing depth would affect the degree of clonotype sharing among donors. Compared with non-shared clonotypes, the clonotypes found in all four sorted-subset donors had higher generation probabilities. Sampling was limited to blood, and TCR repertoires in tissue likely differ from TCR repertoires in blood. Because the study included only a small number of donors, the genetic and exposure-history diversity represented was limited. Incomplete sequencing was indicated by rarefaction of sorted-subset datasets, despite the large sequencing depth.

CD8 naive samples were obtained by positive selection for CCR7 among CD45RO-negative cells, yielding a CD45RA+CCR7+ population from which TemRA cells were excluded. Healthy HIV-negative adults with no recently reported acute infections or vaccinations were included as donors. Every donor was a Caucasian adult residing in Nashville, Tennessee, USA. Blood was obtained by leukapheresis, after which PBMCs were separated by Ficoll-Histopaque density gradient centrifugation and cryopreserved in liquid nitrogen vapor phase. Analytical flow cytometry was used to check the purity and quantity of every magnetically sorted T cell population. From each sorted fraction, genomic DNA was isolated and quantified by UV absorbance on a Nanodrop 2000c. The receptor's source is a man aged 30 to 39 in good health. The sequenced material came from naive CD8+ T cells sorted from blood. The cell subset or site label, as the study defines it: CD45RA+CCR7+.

The CDR3 loop reads CATSSKTSGFNEQFF. The DNA is as follows: TGTGCCACCAGCAGCAAAACTAGCGGTTTCAATGAGCAGTTCTTC. The sequence is built from TRBV15 and TRBJ2-1; 8 central nucleotides agree with TRBD2. The germline V gene encodes CDR1 LNHNV and CDR2 YYDKDF (reference sequence). Ends trimmed: V by 3 bases, J by 6 bases; bases unmatched to a gene: 7. Including the terminal cysteine and phenylalanine, the CDR3 comprises 15 residues. Only CDR3 DNA remains: 45 bases, in frame from the first base.